Listed below are T cell receptor beta chains from one sample, sequenced in a study of cytomegalovirus exposure and HLA in healthy donors. Data came from immunoSEQ multiplex PCR; TCRdb stores just in-frame clones and leaves some out. This table holds more than 110,000 clones, roughly three quarters found once. Sequencing was done on a sample of PBMCs. These receptor sequences come from a female donor in good health and CMV-seronegative. CDR3s include the opening cysteine and the closing phenylalanine or tryptophan. A D gene is named only where the DNA matches it firmly. The listing skips clone size in some rows; elsewhere it reads once, few, many or a size class.

abundance: NA
j_gene: TRBJ2-1
v_gene: TRBV5-6
d_gene: NA
CDR3nt: TGTGCCAGCAGCTTGAAGTTGGTCAGGGGTCCTGAATACAATGAGCAGTTCTTC
CDR3aa: CASSLKLVRGPEYNEQFF

abundance: NA
j_gene: TRBJ1-2
v_gene: TRBV4-1
d_gene: NA
CDR3nt: TGCGCCAGCAGCGAGACTAACTATGGCTACACCTTC
CDR3aa: CASSETNYGYTF

abundance: NA
j_gene: TRBJ1-4
v_gene: TRBV27
d_gene: NA
CDR3nt: TGTGCCAGCAGTCCTAAGCCCCCGACAGCCAAAGGTGAAAAACTGTTTTTT
CDR3aa: CASSPKPPTAKGEKLFF

abundance: NA
j_gene: TRBJ2-5
v_gene: TRBV5-1
d_gene: NA
CDR3nt: TGCGCCAGCAGCTTGGGGGGGGAGGCCCCCGAGACCCAGTACTTC
CDR3aa: CASSLGGEAPETQYF

abundance: NA
j_gene: TRBJ2-5
v_gene: TRBV27
d_gene: NA
CDR3nt: TGTGCCAGCAGTCTCTGGTCGGGAGAGACCCAGTACTTC
CDR3aa: CASSLWSGETQYF

abundance: NA
j_gene: TRBJ2-5
v_gene: TRBV5-1
d_gene: TRBD1
CDR3nt: TGCGCCAGCAGCTTGGGACAGGGGAAAGAGACCCAGTACTTC
CDR3aa: CASSLGQGKETQYF

abundance: few
j_gene: TRBJ1-6
v_gene: TRBV7-2
d_gene: NA
CDR3nt: TGTGCCAGCAGCTTAACCGGGTATAATTCACCCCTCCACTTT
CDR3aa: CASSLTGYNSPLHF

abundance: NA
j_gene: TRBJ2-6
v_gene: TRBV10-3
d_gene: NA
CDR3nt: TGTGCCATCAGTGTCGAGGGAACCGGGGCCAACGTCCTGACTTTC
CDR3aa: CAISVEGTGANVLTF

abundance: NA
j_gene: TRBJ2-7
v_gene: TRBV28
d_gene: TRBD2
CDR3nt: TGTGCCAGCAGTCCGTGGACTAGCGGGGGCTACGAGCAGTACTTC
CDR3aa: CASSPWTSGGYEQYF

abundance: NA
j_gene: TRBJ1-5
v_gene: TRBV7-9
d_gene: NA
CDR3nt: TGTGCCAGCAGCTTTCCACAGGAAAATCAGCCCCAGCATTTT
CDR3aa: CASSFPQENQPQHF

abundance: NA
j_gene: TRBJ2-2
v_gene: TRBV18
d_gene: NA
CDR3nt: TGTGCCAGCTCACCTAGCTCCGGGGAGCTGTTTTTT
CDR3aa: CASSPSSGELFF

abundance: NA
j_gene: TRBJ2-5
v_gene: TRBV5-6
d_gene: TRBD2
CDR3nt: TGTGCCAGCAGCTCGACTAGCGGGAGGTGGGAGACCCAGTACTTC
CDR3aa: CASSSTSGRWETQYF

abundance: NA
j_gene: TRBJ1-3
v_gene: TRBV7-9
d_gene: NA
CDR3nt: TGTGCCAGCAGCTTACCGCGCAGGGCTACAGGAAACACCATATATTTT
CDR3aa: CASSLPRRATGNTIYF

abundance: few
j_gene: TRBJ2-7
v_gene: TRBV5-5
d_gene: TRBD1
CDR3nt: TGTGCCAGCAGCCTAAGACAGGGACAATCGAGCGAGCAGTACTTC
CDR3aa: CASSLRQGQSSEQYF

abundance: few
j_gene: TRBJ2-1
v_gene: TRBV6-6
d_gene: TRBD2
CDR3nt: TGTGCCAGCAGTCCTAGCGGGAGGGCCTACAATGAGCAGTTCTTC
CDR3aa: CASSPSGRAYNEQFF

abundance: NA
j_gene: TRBJ1-5
v_gene: TRBV19
d_gene: NA
CDR3nt: TGTGCCAGTAGTATTAGTGCTTACGGCAATCAGCCCCAGCATTTT
CDR3aa: CASSISAYGNQPQHF

abundance: NA
j_gene: TRBJ1-2
v_gene: TRBV5-1
d_gene: NA
CDR3nt: TGCGCCAGCAGCTTCAGTCAGGTTAACTATGGCTACACCTTC
CDR3aa: CASSFSQVNYGYTF

abundance: NA
j_gene: TRBJ1-2
v_gene: TRBV5-1
d_gene: NA
CDR3nt: TGCGCCAGCAGCTCTACAACGGGGGGCCGGGGCGATGGCTACACCTTC
CDR3aa: CASSSTTGGRGDGYTF

abundance: once
j_gene: TRBJ1-1
v_gene: TRBV7-8
d_gene: TRBD1
CDR3nt: TGTGCCAGCAGCTTAAGGGGGAGGACAGGGGGAGCGAACACTGAAGCTTTCTTT
CDR3aa: CASSLRGRTGGANTEAFF

abundance: NA
j_gene: TRBJ2-5
v_gene: TRBV5-1
d_gene: TRBD2
CDR3nt: TGCGCCAGCAGCTTGGGGACAGCGGGGGGGACCCAGTACTTC
CDR3aa: CASSLGTAGGTQYF

abundance: NA
j_gene: TRBJ2-3
v_gene: TRBV27
d_gene: TRBD2
CDR3nt: TGTGCCAGCAGCCCCCGGGGCGGGAGAGGGGATACGCAGTATTTT
CDR3aa: CASSPRGGRGDTQYF

abundance: NA
j_gene: TRBJ1-2
v_gene: TRBV6-6
d_gene: TRBD1
CDR3nt: TGTGCCAGCAGTTGGGACAGGGGGCGGGTCTATGGCTACACCTTC
CDR3aa: CASSWDRGRVYGYTF

abundance: NA
j_gene: TRBJ2-7
v_gene: TRBV21-1
d_gene: NA
CDR3nt: TGTGCCAGCAGCGTACACCGGGACAGGGGCTACGAGCAGTACTTC
CDR3aa: CASSVHRDRGYEQYF

abundance: NA
j_gene: TRBJ2-3
v_gene: TRBV29-1
d_gene: TRBD2
CDR3nt: TGCAGCGTTATCGTGGGACTAGCGGAGCCAGATACGCAGTATTTT
CDR3aa: CSVIVGLAEPDTQYF

abundance: NA
j_gene: TRBJ2-1
v_gene: TRBV5-4
d_gene: TRBD2
CDR3nt: TGTGCCAGCAGCGCCAGACTAGCGTCGTTTGATGAGCAGTTCTTC
CDR3aa: CASSARLASFDEQFF

abundance: once
j_gene: TRBJ1-4
v_gene: TRBV7-9
d_gene: NA
CDR3nt: TGTGCCAGCAGCTGGAGGGACGTAAAACTGTTTTTT
CDR3aa: CASSWRDVKLFF

abundance: NA
j_gene: TRBJ1-1
v_gene: TRBV30
d_gene: NA
CDR3nt: TGTGCCTGGAGTGTAGAGAGAAGAGTTAAAGCTTTCTTT
CDR3aa: CAWSVERRVKAFF

abundance: once
j_gene: TRBJ2-1
v_gene: TRBV12-5
d_gene: NA
CDR3nt: TGTGCTAGTGGTCCCGCCTGGGGGGACCACAATGAGCAGTTCTTC
CDR3aa: CASGPAWGDHNEQFF

abundance: NA
j_gene: TRBJ2-5
v_gene: TRBV5-1
d_gene: NA
CDR3nt: TGCGCCAGCAGCTTGGGAGACACCTTCCAAGAGACCCAGTACTTC
CDR3aa: CASSLGDTFQETQYF

abundance: few
j_gene: TRBJ2-1
v_gene: TRBV27
d_gene: TRBD2
CDR3nt: TGTGCCAGCAGTACTAGCGGGAGGGCCACTGAGCAGTTCTTC
CDR3aa: CASSTSGRATEQFF

abundance: NA
j_gene: TRBJ1-2
v_gene: TRBV2
d_gene: TRBD1
CDR3nt: TGTGCCAGCAGTTTGCGGACAGGCTATGGCTACACCTTC
CDR3aa: CASSLRTGYGYTF

abundance: few
j_gene: TRBJ1-1
v_gene: TRBV6-1
d_gene: NA
CDR3nt: TGTGCCAGTGCGAGAAACAGGGAGACTGAAGCTTTCTTT
CDR3aa: CASARNRETEAFF

abundance: NA
j_gene: TRBJ1-5
v_gene: TRBV19
d_gene: NA
CDR3nt: TGTGCCAGCCAAACAGGCCAATACAATCAGCCCCAGCATTTT
CDR3aa: CASQTGQYNQPQHF

abundance: few
j_gene: TRBJ1-1
v_gene: TRBV7-3
d_gene: NA
CDR3nt: TGTGCCAGCAGCCGGGGATCGGACACTGAAGCTTTCTTT
CDR3aa: CASSRGSDTEAFF

abundance: NA
j_gene: TRBJ2-7
v_gene: TRBV28
d_gene: TRBD1
CDR3nt: TGTGCCAGCCAGACAGGGACCCTTTTCGAGCAGTACTTC
CDR3aa: CASQTGTLFEQYF

abundance: NA
j_gene: TRBJ1-5
v_gene: TRBV5-8
d_gene: TRBD1
CDR3nt: TGTGCCAGCAGCTGGTTTGACAGGGGAGATCAGCCCCAGCATTTT
CDR3aa: CASSWFDRGDQPQHF

abundance: few
j_gene: TRBJ2-6
v_gene: TRBV9
d_gene: TRBD1
CDR3nt: TGTGCCAGCAGCGCGTCCCGGGACAGGGCTGGGGCCAACGTCCTGACTTTC
CDR3aa: CASSASRDRAGANVLTF

abundance: NA
j_gene: TRBJ1-2
v_gene: TRBV11-2
d_gene: NA
CDR3nt: TGTGCCAGCAGCTCCGGACAGAACTATGGCTACACCTTC
CDR3aa: CASSSGQNYGYTF

abundance: NA
j_gene: TRBJ2-5
v_gene: TRBV6-5
d_gene: NA
CDR3nt: TGTGCCAGCAGTTACTCCGGGGTACGAGAGACCCAGTACTTC
CDR3aa: CASSYSGVRETQYF

abundance: NA
j_gene: TRBJ1-5
v_gene: TRBV4-1
d_gene: NA
CDR3nt: TGCGCCAGCAGCCCCCTCGGAGACAGGAGATATCAGCCCCAGCATTTT
CDR3aa: CASSPLGDRRYQPQHF

abundance: NA
j_gene: TRBJ2-2
v_gene: TRBV7-2
d_gene: NA
CDR3nt: TGTGCCAGCAGCCCGGGTCCGAACACCGGGGAGCTGTTTTTT
CDR3aa: CASSPGPNTGELFF

abundance: once
j_gene: TRBJ1-1
v_gene: TRBV19
d_gene: NA
CDR3nt: TGTGCCAGTAGTAAGCAGGGAACCTTGGGGACTGAAGCTTTCTTT
CDR3aa: CASSKQGTLGTEAFF

abundance: once
j_gene: TRBJ2-3
v_gene: TRBV7-6
d_gene: TRBD2
CDR3nt: TGTGCCAGCAGCTTAAATCCTAGCGGGGTTAAGGGCGATACGCAGTATTTT
CDR3aa: CASSLNPSGVKGDTQYF

abundance: once
j_gene: TRBJ2-3
v_gene: TRBV6-5
d_gene: NA
CDR3nt: TGTGCCAGCAGGAAAAGCGGACTAAGCACAGATACGCAGTATTTT
CDR3aa: CASRKSGLSTDTQYF

abundance: NA
j_gene: TRBJ2-1
v_gene: TRBV12-5
d_gene: TRBD2
CDR3nt: TGTGCTAGTGAAACGACTAGCGGGAGAACCTACAATGAGCAGTTCTTC
CDR3aa: CASETTSGRTYNEQFF

abundance: NA
j_gene: TRBJ2-7
v_gene: TRBV5-5
d_gene: NA
CDR3nt: TGTGCCAGCAGCGAGTTTACGGGGGTCCGGCAAGACGAGCAGTACTTC
CDR3aa: CASSEFTGVRQDEQYF

abundance: NA
j_gene: TRBJ2-7
v_gene: TRBV7-2
d_gene: TRBD1
CDR3nt: TGTGCCAGCAGCGCACCGGGACAGGGGACCTACGAGCAGTACTTC
CDR3aa: CASSAPGQGTYEQYF

abundance: NA
j_gene: TRBJ1-1
v_gene: TRBV18
d_gene: NA
CDR3nt: TGTGCCAGCTCACGACGGACAGCCACGAATACTGAAGCTTTCTTT
CDR3aa: CASSRRTATNTEAFF

abundance: NA
j_gene: TRBJ1-3
v_gene: TRBV6-5
d_gene: TRBD1
CDR3nt: TGTGCCAGCAGTTACGGGGACAGCGGAAACACCATATATTTT
CDR3aa: CASSYGDSGNTIYF

abundance: NA
j_gene: TRBJ2-2
v_gene: TRBV9
d_gene: NA
CDR3nt: TGTGCCAGCAGCGTATCAGGGAAGGCCACCGGGGAGCTGTTTTTT
CDR3aa: CASSVSGKATGELFF

abundance: NA
j_gene: TRBJ1-5
v_gene: TRBV6-5
d_gene: TRBD1
CDR3nt: TGTGCCAGCAGTCTTGGACAGGGAAGGCAGCCCCAGCATTTT
CDR3aa: CASSLGQGRQPQHF

abundance: NA
j_gene: TRBJ1-2
v_gene: TRBV9
d_gene: TRBD1
CDR3nt: TGTGCCAGCAGCCCGCAATCCGGGACAGGGCCGTTATATGGCTACACCTTC
CDR3aa: CASSPQSGTGPLYGYTF

abundance: NA
j_gene: TRBJ1-6
v_gene: TRBV11-2
d_gene: NA
CDR3nt: TGTGCCAGCAGCTTACCCGTCATACGGGACTATAATTCACCCCTCCACTTT
CDR3aa: CASSLPVIRDYNSPLHF

abundance: NA
j_gene: TRBJ2-7
v_gene: TRBV10-3
d_gene: NA
CDR3nt: TGTGCCATCAATCCGGGACTACGAGGGGGCGAGCAGTACTTC
CDR3aa: CAINPGLRGGEQYF

abundance: NA
j_gene: TRBJ2-3
v_gene: TRBV5-6
d_gene: NA
CDR3nt: TGTGCCAGCAGCTTGAAAGCGCCATCCGGGGATACGCAGTATTTT
CDR3aa: CASSLKAPSGDTQYF

abundance: NA
j_gene: TRBJ2-1
v_gene: TRBV7-2
d_gene: TRBD1
CDR3nt: TGTGCCAGCAGCCTGCGACAGGGGAGGAATGAGCAGTTCTTC
CDR3aa: CASSLRQGRNEQFF

abundance: once
j_gene: TRBJ2-5
v_gene: TRBV5-8
d_gene: TRBD2
CDR3nt: TGTGCCAGCAGCTTGGGGACTAGCGGGGTAGCCACCCAGTACTTC
CDR3aa: CASSLGTSGVATQYF